The clone carrying this T cell receptor beta chain has only a few counts. Its antigen is not identified. The source of the sample is a study of T cells after yellow fever vaccination. Study results and limitations: A secondary response was less intense yet reached its peak sooner, at day 5 versus 15. Contamination by abundant bulk-population clonotypes could be present in FACS-sorted repertoires.

Trimming took 7 bases from V and 1 from J, leaving 11 bases between them. The CDR3 is made up of 15 amino acids. The germline gives CDR1 LNHDA, CDR2 SQIVND (reference sequence). 5'RACE template switching added a universal primer site and UMIs to TCR cDNA. One entry per CDR3 protein results from TCRdb running MiXCR on the 5' RACE reads. The data hold about 260,000 distinct CDR3 sequences, with approximately 3.5% observed a single time. The TCR sequence derives from a man younger than 35 who received the YFV17D yellow fever vaccine. V is TRBV19 and J is TRBJ2-6, with D unresolved. This sample comprised PBMCs, obtained 15 days after the yellow fever booster vaccination. CDR3 DNA sequence: TGTGCCAGTAAGAACAGAACATCTGGGGCCAACGTCCTGACTTTC. As protein: CASKNRTSGANVLTF.